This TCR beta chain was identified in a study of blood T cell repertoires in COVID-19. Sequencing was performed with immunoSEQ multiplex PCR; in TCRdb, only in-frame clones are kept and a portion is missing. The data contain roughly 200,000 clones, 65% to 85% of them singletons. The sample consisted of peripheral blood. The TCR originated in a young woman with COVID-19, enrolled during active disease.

CDR3 region: CASSLPQGALPGELFF. CDR3 coding DNA: TGTGCCAGCAGCTTACCGCAGGGGGCGCTTCCCGGGGAGCTGTTTTTT. V gene TRBV7-6 combines with J gene TRBJ2-2; 8 bases are shared with TRBD1. The CDR3 runs to 16 residues. From germline, CDR1 is SGHVS and CDR2 FNYEAQ. Trimming took 2 bases from V and 6 from J; bases not matched to a gene: 8.